This T cell receptor beta chain was documented in a study of identical twins. MiXCR, applied by TCRdb to the 5' RACE reads, yields one record per CDR3 protein. The sample holds around 1.7 million distinct CDR3 sequences, less than 35% seen once. What was sequenced was cord blood. This sequence was found in a newborn girl in good health.

For the CDR3, the DNA is TGCAGTGCTAGAGATATTGGGAACGGCAATCAGCCCCAGCATTTT. Residues: CSARDIGNGNQPQHF. The rearrangement joins TRBV20-1 to TRBJ1-5, with unresolved D. The length of the CDR3 is 15 residues. Germline V lookup: CDR1 DFQATT, CDR2 SNEGSKA (reference sequence). The V gene lost 0 bases and the J gene lost 2 bases, with 11 bases spanning the gap.